This T cell receptor (beta chain) is drawn from a study of tumor and adjacent non-tumor tissue in lung cancer. Study-wide context: The cohort had under 15 adenocarcinoma, 2 squamous cell and 1 small cell patients.

This sample's RNA came from whole unsorted tissue. The library came from three nested PCR rounds adapted from ARM-PCR protocols. TCRdb reanalysed the multiplex PCR reads using MiXCR and keeps one entry per CDR3 protein. The table records some 74,000 distinct CDR3 sequences, approximately 77% of them present only once. Whole-study findings and limits: Significantly higher TCR diversity was found in tumor than normal lung. Higher tumor TCR diversity was associated with shorter survival.

Notes on this clonotype: The antigen is undetermined.

The CDR3 is 12 residues long. Germline V lookup: CDR1 SGHAT, CDR2 FQNNGV. V and J are TRBV11-2 and TRBJ1-1; D is unclear. The source is a middle-aged woman with non-small cell lung cancer. The sequenced sample consisted of lung tumor tissue. The CDR3 nucleotides are TGTGTCTGCAGCAATTCGGAGTTTGAAGCTTTCTTT. Protein: CVCSNSEFEAFF.